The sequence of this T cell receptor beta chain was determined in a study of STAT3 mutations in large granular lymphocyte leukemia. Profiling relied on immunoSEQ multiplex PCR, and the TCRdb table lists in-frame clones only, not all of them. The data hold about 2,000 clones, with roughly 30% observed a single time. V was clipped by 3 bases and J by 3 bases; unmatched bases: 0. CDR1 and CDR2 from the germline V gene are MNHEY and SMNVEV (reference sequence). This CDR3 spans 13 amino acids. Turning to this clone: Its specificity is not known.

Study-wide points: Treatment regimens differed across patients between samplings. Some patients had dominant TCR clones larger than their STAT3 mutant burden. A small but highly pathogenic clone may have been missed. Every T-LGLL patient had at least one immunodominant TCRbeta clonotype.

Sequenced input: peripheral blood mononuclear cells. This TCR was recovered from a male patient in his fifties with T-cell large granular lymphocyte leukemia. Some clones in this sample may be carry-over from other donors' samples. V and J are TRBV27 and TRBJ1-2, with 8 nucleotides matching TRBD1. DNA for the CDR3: TGTGCCAGCAGTTTGGACAGGGACTATGGCTACACCTTC. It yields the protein CASSLDRDYGYTF.